This record concerns one T cell receptor beta chain sequence. This clone was picked up a small number of times. Its antigen remains undetermined. No much larger clone exists at a distance of one base, and base qualities are not known. For CDR1 and CDR2, the germline V gene lists MDHEN and SYDVKM. After removal of 7 bases from V and 3 bases from J, the junction retains 6 bases not matched to a gene. There are 14 amino acids in the CDR3, from cysteine to phenylalanine inclusive. Only the CDR3 portion is preserved as DNA: 42 bases, with reading frame beginning at the first base. In total, approximately 700 healthy bone marrow donors made up the cohort. All cohort members were sampled while nominally healthy, although unrecorded immune exposures were likely present. The donor tested CMV seronegative and was one of the 352 seronegative cohort members. Every donor gave a peripheral blood sample, and the peripheral blood mononuclear cells from that sample were used for TCR beta sequencing. The Qiagen DNeasy Blood Extraction Kit was used to extract genomic DNA from the blood cell samples.

This entry belongs to a study of cytomegalovirus exposure and HLA in healthy donors (dated by TCRdb to 2017 to 2019). Looking at the study overall: An earlier analysis of 587 of the donors reported roughly 270 Gb of sequence data and 100 million to 130 million unique TCR beta sequences from about 200 million T cells. An early release that covered around 590 HLA-typed donors contained around 300 gigabases of sequencing data and tens of millions of unique TCR sequences. Of the roughly 410 genotyped donors, less than 85% were placed in the genetic ancestry cluster associated with self-reported Caucasian donors. The study was designed to test whether signatures of past pathogen exposure could be identified by cataloging public T cell receptors. The T cell repertoires of some 700 subjects were profiled by immunosequencing and related to cytomegalovirus serostatus. Besides the first cohort of about 730 subjects, a separate validation cohort made up of 90 to 150 different subjects was used. High-throughput TCR immunosequencing, statistical association of individual TCRs with disease status, and machine learning were combined to predict cytomegalovirus infection status. In a later analysis, previously published TCR beta repertoires from 666 donors were re-analyzed and high-resolution HLA genotyping was added so that TCR occurrence patterns could be studied. Rather than drawing on any new phenotypic data, the later analysis identified candidate immune exposures from TCR beta sequences and the way those sequences occurred across donors. An earlier analysis of 587 of the donors used high-throughput TCR beta sequencing to judge whether each TCR beta V gene segment behaved as functional or pseudogenic. Alongside the repertoire data, information on donor age, sex, ethnicity and CMV serostatus was compiled. A later genetic analysis took genome-wide SNP genotypes for about 55% of the 666 donors and used that subset as a discovery cohort. All discovery cohort repertoires had been generated on a single sequencing platform. Class I and class II HLA loci were covered by the typing at four-digit resolution. The number of donors typed differed by locus, with roughly 620-630 for A, B, C, DRB1 and DQB1, roughly 520 for DQA1, 600 to 610 for DPA1, and under 490 for DPB1. Because of strong linkage in the cohort, 5 or 6 DR-DQ haplotypes were treated as single units for association and clustering. Among about 400 genotyped donors of the cohort, an average of roughly 230,000 unique TCR beta nucleotide sequences was sequenced per donor, of which 15% to 20% were non-productive.

Library method: the immunoSEQ multiplex PCR assay. The multiplex PCR relied on a mix of 60 forward primers for TCR Vbeta segments and 13 reverse primers for TCR Jbeta segments. Amplification of the CDR3 region of rearranged TCR beta genes was performed with a multiplex PCR assay on genomic DNA. On the Illumina HiSeq System, the amplified TCR beta libraries were sequenced as 87-base-pair reads. The published analysis was carried out like this. Across the 670 or so repertoires, a later analysis counted some 81 million unique TCR beta chains, roughly 11 million of which were shared by at least two donors. Raw reads were error-corrected and collapsed into unique sequences with a nearest-neighbor algorithm that merged closely related sequences to remove PCR and sequencing errors. CDR3 sequences were aligned to IMGT reference sequences to assign V, D and J gene segments. Each retained sequence needed at least a six-nucleotide match to both a V gene segment and a J gene segment. Rearrangements were called productive when the CDR3 lacked stop codons and stayed in frame with V and J; all others were non-productive. CDR3 was defined by IMGT convention, running from the second conserved V-encoded cysteine to the conserved J-encoded phenylalanine. The earlier analysis of 587 of the donors excluded sequences that lacked an unambiguous match to a single V gene segment. In an earlier analysis of a few hundred of the donors, a V segment was called functional when productive rearrangements were above 56.7%, and segregating when the standard deviation between donors exceeded 5%. To diagnose cytomegalovirus status from the catalog of TCR beta chain sequences, a statistical classification framework was built. A later analysis assigned V and J genes by comparing TCR nucleotide sequences with IMGT/GENE-DB human TR gene sequences. The TCRdist pipeline was used in a later analysis to assign CDR3 sequences and most-parsimonious VDJ recombination scenarios. In a later analysis, each TCR beta chain was defined by its CDR3 amino acid sequence together with its V-gene family, and reads without a unique V-gene family were excluded. A later analysis removed 600 or so highly shared, low-generation-probability nucleotide sequences to deal with suspected cross-contamination and a sequencing artifact. In a later analysis, a clonal expansion index for each public chain was calculated from normalized within-repertoire ranks of inferred template counts. Generation probabilities in a later analysis came from a VDJ recombination model fitted to out-of-frame rearrangements, and those results were checked against IGoR. A later analysis scored TCR-TCR, TCR-HLA and TCR-CMV co-occurrence with hypergeometric tests, applying a repertoire-size bias correction to TCR pairs. To estimate false discovery rates, a later analysis permuted the HLA or CMV assignments 20 times. A later analysis grouped co-occurring TCRs with DBSCAN, adding TCRdist sequence similarity when clustering within HLA-allele-positive subsets. Co-occurrence clustering excluded repertoires with fewer than 30,000 or more than 120,000 public chains, plus five with anomalous nucleotide sharing. The clones in this table, taken by TCRdb from immuneACCESS, are in-frame only. Not every clone is retained; where verified, under half of the shortfall comes from an unresolved V gene, and the cause of the rest is unknown. D and trimming come from the DNA, and the V and J calls and clone size come from that table. This sample has 100,000 to 150,000 clones in its table, and just under 90% of those were observed once. Of the sample, more than 4.5% is held by the ten largest clones.

General study outcomes and caveats: An association between a missense DCLRE1C variant and V-gene and J-gene trimming of TCR beta chains was found in a later genetic analysis and replicated in an independent cohort. Most CMV-associated TCR beta chains appeared to be HLA-restricted in a later analysis, and the HLA associations seemed to be driven largely by CMV exposure. The sequencing pipeline was judged likely to have produced a cluster of highly shared sequence variants as a technical artifact. Correlated functional status among segregating V segments might reflect linkage disequilibrium, but an unknown experimental factor could not be ruled out. Immune exposure information for the cohort was limited to CMV serostatus. When HLA alleles, especially DR and DQ, strongly co-occurred, attributing TCR associations to individual alleles was difficult. Several of the top co-occurrence clusters appeared to be linked to parvovirus B19, influenza, CMV and Epstein-Barr virus, according to a later analysis. In the study, around 150 TCR beta chains were listed as associated with cytomegalovirus. According to a later genetic analysis, donors in an Asian-associated ancestry cluster had fewer N-insertions in productive TCRs than the approximately 670-donor mean. In both the original and validation cohorts, the classifier was reported to diagnose cytomegalovirus status with high specificity and sensitivity. In a later analysis, 15,000 to 20,000 TCR beta sequences were associated with specific HLA alleles at a false discovery rate of 0.05. Because HLA typing was missing for some donors at each locus, association tests included only the typed subset. Because counts were too low, about 15 rarely observed V segments, including chromosome 9 orphons, were left out of the earlier analysis of about 500 of the donors. The 87-base-pair reads could not distinguish some IMGT-functional V segments, including TRBV6-2 and TRBV6-3, so those segments were excluded. A further reported finding was that TCR beta sequences accurately predicted the HLA-A and HLA-B alleles for most subjects in the first cohort. In vitro tests confirmed that a few of the cytomegalovirus-associated TCR beta chains recognize cytomegalovirus antigens. Only TCR beta chains were sequenced in this cohort, and the absence of alpha or paired-chain data limited detectable features. In a later analysis, HLA-associated TCR beta chains were found to be more clonally expanded and to have lower generation probabilities than equally common non-associated chains. The presence/absence analyses assumed that sequencing depth was roughly uniform across donors, and that assumption may not be true. The authors suggested that the approach could potentially be extended to other disease states and immunological phenotypes. A later analysis found that TCR association rates varied across HLA loci, with DRB1 alleles showing the most associated TCRs and HLA-C alleles the fewest. An earlier analysis of 587 of the donors showed that most TCR beta V segments appeared in productive rearrangements either about 87% or about 30% of the time, which broadly matched IMGT annotations. Most TCR sequences were observed very rarely across donors, whereas some public TCRs were present in many individuals.

Sample: PBMCs. The rearrangement combines TRBV28 with TRBJ2-1, with 7 bases aligning to TRBD2. The clonotype was recovered from a woman aged 25 to 39 in good health and CMV-seronegative. Here the CDR3 is given as CASTRGDFYNEQFF. The DNA reads TGTGCCAGCACCCGGGGGGACTTCTACAATGAGCAGTTCTTC.